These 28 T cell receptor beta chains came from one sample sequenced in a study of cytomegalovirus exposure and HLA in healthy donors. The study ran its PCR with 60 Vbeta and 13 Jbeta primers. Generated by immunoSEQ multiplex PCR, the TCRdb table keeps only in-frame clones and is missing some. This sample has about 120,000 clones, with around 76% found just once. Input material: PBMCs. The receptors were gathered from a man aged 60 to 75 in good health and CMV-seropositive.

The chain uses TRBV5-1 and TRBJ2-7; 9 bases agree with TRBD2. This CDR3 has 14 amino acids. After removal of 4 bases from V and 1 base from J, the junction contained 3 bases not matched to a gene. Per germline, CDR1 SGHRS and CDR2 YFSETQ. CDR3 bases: TGCGCCAGCAGCGCGGGGGGGGTGTCCTACGAGCAGTACTTC. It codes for CASSAGGVSYEQYF.

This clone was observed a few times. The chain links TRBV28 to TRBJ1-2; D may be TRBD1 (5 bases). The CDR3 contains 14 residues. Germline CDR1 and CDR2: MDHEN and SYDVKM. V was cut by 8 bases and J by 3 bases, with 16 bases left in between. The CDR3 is CASVPGGLDYGYTF. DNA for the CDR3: TGTGCCAGCGTCCCCGGGGGTTTGGACTATGGCTACACCTTC.

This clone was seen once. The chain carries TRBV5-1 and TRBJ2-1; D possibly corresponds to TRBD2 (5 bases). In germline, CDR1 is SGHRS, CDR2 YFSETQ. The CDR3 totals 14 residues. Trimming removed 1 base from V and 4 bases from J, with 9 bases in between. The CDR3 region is CASSLSGSYNEQFF. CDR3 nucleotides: TGCGCCAGCAGCTTGTCTGGGAGTTACAATGAGCAGTTCTTC.

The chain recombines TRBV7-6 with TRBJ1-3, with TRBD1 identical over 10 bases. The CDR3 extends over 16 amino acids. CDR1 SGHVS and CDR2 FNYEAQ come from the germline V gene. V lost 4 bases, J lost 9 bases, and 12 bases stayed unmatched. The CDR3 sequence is CASSSRRGTGEGTIYF. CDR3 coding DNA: TGTGCCAGCAGCTCTAGACGTGGGACAGGGGAGGGCACCATATATTTT.

The CDR3 nucleotides read TGCGCCAGCAGCTCGGGACAGGCAGCTAACACTGAAGCTTTCTTT. It specifies CASSSGQAANTEAFF. This chain uses TRBV5-1 with TRBJ1-1; 8 bases agree with TRBD1. Germline assignment: CDR1 SGHRS and CDR2 YFSETQ. This CDR3 has 15 residues. Trimming removed 3 bases from V and 2 bases from J; junction bases left unmatched: 6.

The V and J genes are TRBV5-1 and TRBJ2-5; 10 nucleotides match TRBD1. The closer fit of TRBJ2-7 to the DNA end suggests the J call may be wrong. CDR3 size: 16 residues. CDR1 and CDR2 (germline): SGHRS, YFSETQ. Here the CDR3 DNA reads TGCGCCAGCGCGACAGGGGGCACCCTTAATACCTACGAGCAGTACTTC. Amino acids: CASATGGTLNTYEQYF.

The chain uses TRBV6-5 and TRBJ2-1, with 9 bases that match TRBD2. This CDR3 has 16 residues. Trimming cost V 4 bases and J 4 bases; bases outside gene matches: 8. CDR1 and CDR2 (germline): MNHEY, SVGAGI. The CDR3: CASSFAGGPAYNEQFF. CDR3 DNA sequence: TGTGCCAGCAGTTTTGCGGGAGGGCCTGCGTACAATGAGCAGTTCTTC.

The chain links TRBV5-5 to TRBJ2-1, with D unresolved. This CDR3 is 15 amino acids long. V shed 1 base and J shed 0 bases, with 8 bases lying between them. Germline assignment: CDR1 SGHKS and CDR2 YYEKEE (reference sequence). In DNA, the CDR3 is TGTGCCAGCAGCTTGAATTCAGGCTCCTACAATGAGCAGTTCTTC. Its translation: CASSLNSGSYNEQFF. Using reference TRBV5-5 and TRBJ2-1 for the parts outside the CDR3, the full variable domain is DAGVTQSPTHLIKTRGQQVTLRCSPISGHKSVSWYQQVLGQGPQFIFQYYEKEERGRGNFPDRFSARQFPNYSSELNVNALLLGDSALYLCASSLNSGSYNEQFFGPGTRLTVL.

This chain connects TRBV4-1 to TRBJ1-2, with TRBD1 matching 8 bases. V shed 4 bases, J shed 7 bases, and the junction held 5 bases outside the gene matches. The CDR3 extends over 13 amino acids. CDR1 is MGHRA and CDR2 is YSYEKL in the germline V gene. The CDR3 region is CASSPITGGGYTF. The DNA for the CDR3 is TGCGCCAGCAGCCCTATAACAGGGGGTGGCTACACCTTC.

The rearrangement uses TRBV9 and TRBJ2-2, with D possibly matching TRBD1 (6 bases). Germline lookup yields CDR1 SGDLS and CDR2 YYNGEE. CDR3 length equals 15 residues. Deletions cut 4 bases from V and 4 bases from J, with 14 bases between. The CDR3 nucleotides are TGTGCCAGCAGCTTCTCGGGACATTTCACCGGGGAGCTGTTTTTT. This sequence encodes CASSFSGHFTGELFF.

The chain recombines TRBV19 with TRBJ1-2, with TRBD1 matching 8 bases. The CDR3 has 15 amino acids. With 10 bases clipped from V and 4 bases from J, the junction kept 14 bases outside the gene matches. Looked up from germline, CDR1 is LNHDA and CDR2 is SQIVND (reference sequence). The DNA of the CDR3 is TGTGCCACAAAATGGGGATCAGGGGGCGGCTATGGCTACACCTTC. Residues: CATKWGSGGGYGYTF. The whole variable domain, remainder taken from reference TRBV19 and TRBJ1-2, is DGGITQSPKYLFRKEGQNVTLSCEQNLNHDAMYWYRQDPGQGLRLIYYSQIVNDFQKGDIAEGYSVSREKKESFPLTVTSAQKNPTAFYLCATKWGSGGGYGYTFGSGTRLTVV.

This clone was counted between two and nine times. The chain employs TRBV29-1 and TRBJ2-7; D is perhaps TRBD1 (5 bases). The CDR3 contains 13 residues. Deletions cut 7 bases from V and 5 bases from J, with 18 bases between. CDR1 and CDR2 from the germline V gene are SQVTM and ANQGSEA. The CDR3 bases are TGCAGCGCCGAAGGTTCAGGGCTGAACGAGCAGTACTTC. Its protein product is CSAEGSGLNEQYF.

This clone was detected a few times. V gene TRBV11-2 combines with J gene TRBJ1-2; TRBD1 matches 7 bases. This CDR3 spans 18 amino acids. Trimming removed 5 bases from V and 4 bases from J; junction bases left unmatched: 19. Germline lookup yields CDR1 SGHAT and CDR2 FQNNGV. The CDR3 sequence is CASSQISRQGRRVYGYTF. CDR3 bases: TGTGCCAGCAGCCAGATCTCAAGACAGGGCCGGAGGGTCTATGGCTACACCTTC. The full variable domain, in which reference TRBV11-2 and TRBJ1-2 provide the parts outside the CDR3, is EAGVAQSPRYKIIEKRQSVAFWCNPISGHATLYWYQQILGQGPKLLIQFQNNGVVDDSQLPKDRFSAERLKGVDSTLKIQPAKLEDSAVYLCASSQISRQGRRVYGYTFGSGTRLTVV.

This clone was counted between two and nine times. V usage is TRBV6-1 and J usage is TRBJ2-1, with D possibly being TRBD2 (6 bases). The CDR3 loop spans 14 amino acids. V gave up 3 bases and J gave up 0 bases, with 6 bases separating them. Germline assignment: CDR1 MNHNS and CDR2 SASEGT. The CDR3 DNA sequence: TGTGCCAGCAGTGACGGGGGCTCCTACAATGAGCAGTTCTTC. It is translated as CASSDGGSYNEQFF.

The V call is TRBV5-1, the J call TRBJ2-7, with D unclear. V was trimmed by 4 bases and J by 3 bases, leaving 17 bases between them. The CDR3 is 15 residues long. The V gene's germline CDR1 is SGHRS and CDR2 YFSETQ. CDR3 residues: CASSPTPLSNYEQYF. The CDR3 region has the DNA TGCGCCAGCAGCCCTACTCCCTTGTCCAACTACGAGCAGTACTTC.

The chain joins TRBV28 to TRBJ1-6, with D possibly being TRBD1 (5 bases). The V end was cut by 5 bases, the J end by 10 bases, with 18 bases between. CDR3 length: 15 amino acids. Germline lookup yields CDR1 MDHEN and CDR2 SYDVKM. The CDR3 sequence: CASSPRQLLGSPLHF. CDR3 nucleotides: TGTGCCAGCAGTCCCCGACAGCTACTTGGGTCACCCCTCCACTTT.

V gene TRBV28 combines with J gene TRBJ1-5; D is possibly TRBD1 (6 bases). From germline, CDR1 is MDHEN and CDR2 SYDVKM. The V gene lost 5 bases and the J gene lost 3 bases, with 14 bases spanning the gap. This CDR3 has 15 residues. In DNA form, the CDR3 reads TGTGCCAGCAGTACCGGGGGGGGGCTCAATCAGCCCCAGCATTTT. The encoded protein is CASSTGGGLNQPQHF. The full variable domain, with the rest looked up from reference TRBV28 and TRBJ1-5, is DVKVTQSSRYLVKRTGEKVFLECVQDMDHENMFWYRQDPGLGLRLIYFSYDVKMKEKGDIPEGYSVSREKKERFSLILESASTNQTSMYLCASSTGGGLNQPQHFGDGTRLSIL.

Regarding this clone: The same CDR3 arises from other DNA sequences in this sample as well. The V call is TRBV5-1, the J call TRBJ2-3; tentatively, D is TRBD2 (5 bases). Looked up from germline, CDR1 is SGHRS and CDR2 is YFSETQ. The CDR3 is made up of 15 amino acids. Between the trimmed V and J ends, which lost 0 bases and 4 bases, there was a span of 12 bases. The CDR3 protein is CASSLAGGIADTQYF. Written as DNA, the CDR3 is TGCGCCAGCAGCTTGGCAGGAGGCATTGCAGATACGCAGTATTTT.

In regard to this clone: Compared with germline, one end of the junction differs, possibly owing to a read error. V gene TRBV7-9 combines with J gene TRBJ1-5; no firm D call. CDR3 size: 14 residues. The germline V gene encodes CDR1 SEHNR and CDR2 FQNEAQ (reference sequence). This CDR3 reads CSSSLDNSNQPQHF. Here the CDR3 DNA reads TGTTCCAGCAGCTTAGACAATAGCAATCAGCCCCAGCATTTT. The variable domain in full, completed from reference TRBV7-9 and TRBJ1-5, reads DTGVSQNPRHKITKRGQNVTFRCDPISEHNRLYWYRQTLGQGPEFLTYFQNEAQLEKSRLLSDRFSAERPKGSFSTLEIQRTEQGDSAMYLCSSSLDNSNQPQHFGDGTRLSIL.

DNA for the CDR3: TGTGCCAGCAGCTTAGATGGCAGGGGTTCCTATGGCTACACCTTC. Residues: CASSLDGRGSYGYTF. This sequence joins TRBV11-2 and TRBJ1-2; possibly TRBD1 for D (6 bases). Trimming removed 0 bases at V and 4 bases at J, with 12 bases between. CDR3 length: 15 amino acids. Germline lookup yields CDR1 SGHAT and CDR2 FQNNGV.

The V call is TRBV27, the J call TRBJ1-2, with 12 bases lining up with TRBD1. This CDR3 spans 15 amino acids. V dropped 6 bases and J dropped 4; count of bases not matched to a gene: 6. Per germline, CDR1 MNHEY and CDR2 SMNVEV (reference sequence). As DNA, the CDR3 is TGTGCCAGCAGATGGGGGACAGGGGGCGGCTATGGCTACACCTTC. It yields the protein CASRWGTGGGYGYTF.

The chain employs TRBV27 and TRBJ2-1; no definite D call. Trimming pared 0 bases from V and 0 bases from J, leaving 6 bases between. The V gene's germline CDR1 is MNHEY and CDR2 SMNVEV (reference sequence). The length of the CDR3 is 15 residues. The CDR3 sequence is CASSLSRSSYNEQFF. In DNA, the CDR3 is TGTGCCAGCAGTTTATCTCGGAGCTCCTACAATGAGCAGTTCTTC.

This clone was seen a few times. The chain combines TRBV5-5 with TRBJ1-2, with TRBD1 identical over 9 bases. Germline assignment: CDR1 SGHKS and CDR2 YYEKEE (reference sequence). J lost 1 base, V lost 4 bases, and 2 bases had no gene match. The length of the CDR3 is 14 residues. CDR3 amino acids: CASSRGQGNYGYTF. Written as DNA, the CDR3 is TGTGCCAGCAGCCGGGGACAGGGTAACTATGGCTACACCTTC. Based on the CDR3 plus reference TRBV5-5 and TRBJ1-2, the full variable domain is DAGVTQSPTHLIKTRGQQVTLRCSPISGHKSVSWYQQVLGQGPQFIFQYYEKEERGRGNFPDRFSARQFPNYSSELNVNALLLGDSALYLCASSRGQGNYGYTFGSGTRLTVV.

DNA of the CDR3: TGTGCCTGGAGTAATCCCGGAGCGCTGTTTTTT. As protein: CAWSNPGALFF. J is TRBJ1-4 and V is TRBV30; D is unclear. The CDR3 consists of 11 residues. Germline V CDR1 and CDR2: GTSNPN, SVGIG (reference sequence). The V end lost 2 bases, the J end lost 14 bases, and 12 bases lay between the germline ends. The variable domain in full, completed from reference TRBV30 and TRBJ1-4, reads SQTIHQWPATLVQPVGSPLSLECTVEGTSNPNLYWYRQAAGRGLQLLFYSVGIGQISSEVPQNLSASRPQDRQFILSSKKLLLSDSGFYLCAWSNPGALFFGSGTQLSVL.

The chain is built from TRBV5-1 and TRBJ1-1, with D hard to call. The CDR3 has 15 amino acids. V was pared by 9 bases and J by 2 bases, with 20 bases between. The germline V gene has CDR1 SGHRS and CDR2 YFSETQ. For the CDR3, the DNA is TGCGCCACCCTGGAGGGTGGAGGTTCTAACACTGAAGCTTTCTTT. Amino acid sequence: CATLEGGGSNTEAFF.

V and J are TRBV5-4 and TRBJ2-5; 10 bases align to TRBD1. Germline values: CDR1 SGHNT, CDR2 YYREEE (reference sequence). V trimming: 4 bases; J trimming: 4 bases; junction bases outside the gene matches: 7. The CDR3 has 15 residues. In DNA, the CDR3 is TGTGCCAGCAGCCGAATCGACAGGGGGCGAGAGACCCAGTACTTC. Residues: CASSRIDRGRETQYF.

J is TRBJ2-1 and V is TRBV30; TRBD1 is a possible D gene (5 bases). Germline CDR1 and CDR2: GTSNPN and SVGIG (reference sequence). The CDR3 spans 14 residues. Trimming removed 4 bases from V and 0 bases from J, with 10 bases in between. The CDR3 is CAWTKDNSYNEQFF. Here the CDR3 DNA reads TGTGCCTGGACCAAGGACAACTCCTACAATGAGCAGTTCTTC. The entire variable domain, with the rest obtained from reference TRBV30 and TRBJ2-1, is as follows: SQTIHQWPATLVQPVGSPLSLECTVEGTSNPNLYWYRQAAGRGLQLLFYSVGIGQISSEVPQNLSASRPQDRQFILSSKKLLLSDSGFYLCAWTKDNSYNEQFFGPGTRLTVL.

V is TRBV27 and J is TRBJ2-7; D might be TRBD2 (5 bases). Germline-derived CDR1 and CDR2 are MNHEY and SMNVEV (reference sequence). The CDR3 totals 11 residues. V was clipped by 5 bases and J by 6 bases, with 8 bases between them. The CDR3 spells CASSSSAEQYF. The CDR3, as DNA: TGTGCCAGCAGTAGTAGCGCCGAGCAGTACTTC.